This section outlines one T cell receptor (beta chain) sequence together with its context. This entry comes from a study of blood T cell repertoires in COVID-19. Background on the study: Sites across the United States, Italy and Spain contributed samples from acute and convalescent COVID-19. Sample material is recorded as cDNA or gDNA derived from T cells, B-cell-depleted T cells, or PBMCs.

In the original workflow: Amplifying reference gene primers gave estimates of nucleated cell counts. Assay: immunoSEQ multiplex PCR; the TCRdb copy retains only in-frame clones and omits some. That table is the source of V, J and clone size, and D and trimming were worked out from the DNA. The sample lists 80,000 to 100,000 clones; about 80% were seen once. The sequenced sample consisted of peripheral blood. The receptor was derived from a human donor in a cohort sampled during active COVID-19.

CDR3 in amino acids: CASRQQVLPSGNTIYF. CDR3 DNA sequence: TGTGCCAGCAGACAACAGGTTCTCCCCTCTGGAAACACCATATATTTT. The chain carries TRBV28 and TRBJ1-3, with D possibly matching TRBD1 (5 bases). The CDR3 loop spans 16 amino acids. V was cut by 6 bases and J by 0 bases, with 15 bases left in between. Germline V CDR1 and CDR2: MDHEN, SYDVKM.